This T cell receptor (beta chain) came from a study of Ad26.COV2.S vaccination and SARS-CoV-2 variants. The CDR3 spans 13 residues. Germline values: CDR1 SGHTA, CDR2 FQGNSA. Trimming left V 6 bases short and J 3 bases short, with 12 bases between. As to treatment: roughly 18 received Ad26.COV2.S at low or high dose, single or two shots; about five received placebo; per-sample allocation not given. Specimens were obtained on day 63 following the first vaccine or placebo injection. Built on an Ad26 vector, the vaccine expressed Wuhan-strain SARS-CoV-2 spike. Generated by immunoSEQ multiplex PCR, the TCRdb table keeps only in-frame clones and is missing some. This sample has 300,000 to 350,000 clones, with roughly 90% found just once. In this sample, this clone turned up a few times.

This TCR came from a person between 18 and 65 years old who received the Ad26.COV2.S COVID-19 vaccine or a placebo. The chain recombines TRBV7-2 with TRBJ2-7; possibly TRBD1 for D (6 bases). The specimen comprised peripheral blood, sampled in a trial of Ad26.COV2.S vaccine versus placebo. In nucleotides, the CDR3 is TGTGCCAGCAGACCAGCAGGGGTCTACGAGCAGTACTTC. It yields the protein CASRPAGVYEQYF.